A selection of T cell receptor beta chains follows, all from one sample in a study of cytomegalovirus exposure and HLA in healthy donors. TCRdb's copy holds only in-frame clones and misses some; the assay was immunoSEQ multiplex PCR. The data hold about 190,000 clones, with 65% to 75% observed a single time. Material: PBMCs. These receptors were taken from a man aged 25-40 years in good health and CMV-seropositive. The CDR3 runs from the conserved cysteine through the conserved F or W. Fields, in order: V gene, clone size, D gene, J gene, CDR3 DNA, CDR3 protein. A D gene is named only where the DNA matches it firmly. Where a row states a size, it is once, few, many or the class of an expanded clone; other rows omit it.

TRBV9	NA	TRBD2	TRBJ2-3	TGTGCCAGCAGCCCCGGGACTAGCGGTAGCACAGATACGCAGTATTTT	CASSPGTSGSTDTQYF
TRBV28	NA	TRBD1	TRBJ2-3	TGTGCCAGCAGTCTGACAGGGGAGAGGACAGATACGCAGTATTTT	CASSLTGERTDTQYF
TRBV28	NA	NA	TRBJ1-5	TGTGCCAGCGTGACAGCCCAAGGCAATCAGCCCCAGCATTTT	CASVTAQGNQPQHF
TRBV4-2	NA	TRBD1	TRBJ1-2	TGTGCCAGCAGCCATTTAGATGGACAGGGGGCAAATGGCTACACCTTC	CASSHLDGQGANGYTF
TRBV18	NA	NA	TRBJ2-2	TGTGCCAGCTCACCACTCAGGCTGATTGGACAGACTAACACCGGGGAGCTGTTTTTT	CASSPLRLIGQTNTGELFF
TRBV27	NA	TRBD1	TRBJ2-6	TGTGCCAGCAGTCCTTCCTTGACAGGGGGCGGTGCTGGGGCCAACGTCCTGACTTTC	CASSPSLTGGGAGANVLTF
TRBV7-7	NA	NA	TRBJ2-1	TGTGCTAGCAGCTTGGGCTTTCCCCCCTCGGATGAGCAGTTCTTC	CASSLGFPPSDEQFF
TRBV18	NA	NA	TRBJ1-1	TGTGCCAGCTCACCAGGGGGCAGGGTGGGGACTGAAGCTTTCTTT	CASSPGGRVGTEAFF
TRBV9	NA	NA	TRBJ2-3	TGTGCCAGCAGCGCCCAAGGACAGTCCACAGATACGCAGTATTTT	CASSAQGQSTDTQYF
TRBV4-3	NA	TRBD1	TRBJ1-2	TGCGCCAGCAGCTTGGGACAGGGCGGGGGCTACAGCTATGGCTACACCTTC	CASSLGQGGGYSYGYTF
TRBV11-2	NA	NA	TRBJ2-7	TGTGCCAGCAGTCAAACCCTCAGGGGCGAGCAGTACTTC	CASSQTLRGEQYF
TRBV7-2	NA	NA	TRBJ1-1	TGTGCCAGCAGCTTAGTGGGGGAGGCTGAAGCTTTCTTT	CASSLVGEAEAFF
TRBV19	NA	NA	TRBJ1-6	TGTGCCAGTAGTACCTCCGGGACACTAAAAAATTCACCCCTCCACTTT	CASSTSGTLKNSPLHF
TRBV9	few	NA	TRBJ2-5	TGTGCCAGCAGCGTGAGCCCTCTTGGGGAGCAGGAGACCCAGTACTTC	CASSVSPLGEQETQYF
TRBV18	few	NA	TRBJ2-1	TGTGCCAGCTCACCAAGGGCAGTAAGGGGTAATGAGCAGTTCTTC	CASSPRAVRGNEQFF
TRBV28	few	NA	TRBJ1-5	TGTGCCAGCTTCACCGGGGAGGGCAATCAGCCCCAGCATTTT	CASFTGEGNQPQHF
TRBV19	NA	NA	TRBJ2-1	TGTGCCAGTAGTCCAGGGGGGAGCTCCTACAATGAGCAGTTCTTC	CASSPGGSSYNEQFF
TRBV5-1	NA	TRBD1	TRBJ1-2	TGCGCCAGCAGTGATGGGACAGGGGGATATGGCTACACCTTC	CASSDGTGGYGYTF
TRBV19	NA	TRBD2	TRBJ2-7	TGTGCCAGTAGTATAGGACTAGCGTTTTACGAGCAGTACTTC	CASSIGLAFYEQYF
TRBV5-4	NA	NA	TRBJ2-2	TGTGCCAGCAGCCCGAAATTTCAGGGTAGCAGGGAGCTGTTTTTT	CASSPKFQGSRELFF
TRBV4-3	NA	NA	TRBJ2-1	TGCGCCAGCAGCCAAGGGAGGGGATCTGGTTTTGACAATGAGCAGTTCTTC	CASSQGRGSGFDNEQFF
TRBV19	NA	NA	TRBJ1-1	TGTGCCAGTATCAGAAAGACAGGAGGGACTATGAACACTGAAGCTTTCTTT	CASIRKTGGTMNTEAFF
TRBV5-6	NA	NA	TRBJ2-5	TGTGCCAGTATTCCCTTGCGGAGGGGCGGCGCAGAGACCCAGTACTTC	CASIPLRRGGAETQYF
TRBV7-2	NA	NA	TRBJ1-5	TGTGCCAGCAGCCGAACAGGTTATAGCAATCAGCCCCAGCATTTT	CASSRTGYSNQPQHF
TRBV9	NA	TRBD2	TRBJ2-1	TGTGCCAGCAGCGTAGGGAGCGGGGACGCCAATGAGCAGTTCTTC	CASSVGSGDANEQFF
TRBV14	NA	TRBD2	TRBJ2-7	TGTGCCAGCAGCCAAGCAGGACTAGCGGGAGTAAACGAGCAGTACTTC	CASSQAGLAGVNEQYF